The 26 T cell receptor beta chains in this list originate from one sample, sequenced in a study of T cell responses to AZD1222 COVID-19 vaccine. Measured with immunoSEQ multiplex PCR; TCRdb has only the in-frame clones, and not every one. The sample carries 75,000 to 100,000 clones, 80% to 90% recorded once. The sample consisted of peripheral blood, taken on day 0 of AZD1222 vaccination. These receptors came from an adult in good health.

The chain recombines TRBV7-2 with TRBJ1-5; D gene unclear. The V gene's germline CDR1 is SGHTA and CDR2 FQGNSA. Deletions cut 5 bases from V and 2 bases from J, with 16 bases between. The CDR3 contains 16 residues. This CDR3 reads CASSHPVPAGNQPQHF. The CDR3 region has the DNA TGTGCCAGCAGCCATCCGGTCCCCGCGGGCAATCAGCCCCAGCATTTT.

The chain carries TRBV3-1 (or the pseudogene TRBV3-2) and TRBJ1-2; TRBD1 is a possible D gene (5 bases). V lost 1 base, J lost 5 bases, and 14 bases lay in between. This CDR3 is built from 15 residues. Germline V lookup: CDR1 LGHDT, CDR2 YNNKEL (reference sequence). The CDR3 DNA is TGTGCCAGCAGCCAAGGAGGAGCCAGGGAGTATGGCTACACCTTC. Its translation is CASSQGGAREYGYTF.

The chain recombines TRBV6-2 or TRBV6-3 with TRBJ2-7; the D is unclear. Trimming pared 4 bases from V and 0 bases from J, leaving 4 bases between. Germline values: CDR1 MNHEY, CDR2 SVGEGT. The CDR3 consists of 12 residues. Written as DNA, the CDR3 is TGTGCCAGCAGTTTCTCCTCCTACGAGCAGTACTTC. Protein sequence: CASSFSSYEQYF.

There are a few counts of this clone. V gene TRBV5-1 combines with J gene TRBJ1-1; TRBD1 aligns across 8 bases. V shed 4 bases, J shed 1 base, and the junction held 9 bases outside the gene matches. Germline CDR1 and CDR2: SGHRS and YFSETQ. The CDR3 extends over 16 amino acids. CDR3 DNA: TGCGCCAGCAGCCCCGACAGGGGCCCAGGGAACACTGAAGCTTTCTTT. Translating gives CASSPDRGPGNTEAFF.

CDR3 residues: CSVDIGGIGYGYTF. The DNA of the CDR3 is TGCAGCGTTGATATAGGGGGCATAGGCTATGGCTACACCTTC. The genes are TRBV29-1 and TRBJ1-2, with 7 bases aligning to TRBD1. The germline CDR1 and CDR2 sequences are SQVTM and ANQGSEA. Trimming cost V 3 bases and J 4 bases; bases outside gene matches: 8. This CDR3 is 14 amino acids long.

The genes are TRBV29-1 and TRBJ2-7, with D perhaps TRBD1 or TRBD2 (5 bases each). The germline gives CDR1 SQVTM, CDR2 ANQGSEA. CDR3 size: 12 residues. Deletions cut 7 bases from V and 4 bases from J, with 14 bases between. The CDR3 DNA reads TGCAGCGCCACACCTGAGGGGTACGAGCAGTACTTC. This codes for CSATPEGYEQYF.

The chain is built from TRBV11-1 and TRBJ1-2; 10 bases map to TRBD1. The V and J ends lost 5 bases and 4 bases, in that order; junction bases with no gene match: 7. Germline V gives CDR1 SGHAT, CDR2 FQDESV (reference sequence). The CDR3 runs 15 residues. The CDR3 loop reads CASSPGTGEGYGYTF. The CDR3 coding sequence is TGTGCCAGCAGCCCCGGGACAGGGGAGGGCTATGGCTACACCTTC. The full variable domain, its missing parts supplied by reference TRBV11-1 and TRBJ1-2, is EAEVAQSPRYKITEKSQAVAFWCDPISGHATLYWYRQILGQGPELLVQFQDESVVDDSQLPKDRFSAERLKGVDSTLKIQPAELGDSAMYLCASSPGTGEGYGYTFGSGTRLTVV.

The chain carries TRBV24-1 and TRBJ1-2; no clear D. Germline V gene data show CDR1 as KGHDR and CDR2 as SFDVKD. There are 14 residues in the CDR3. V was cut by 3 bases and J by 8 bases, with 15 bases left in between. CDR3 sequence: CATSDHTGARGYTF. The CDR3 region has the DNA TGTGCCACCAGTGATCATACCGGTGCTCGGGGCTACACCTTC.

The CDR3 loop is CASSAPPGVGDTQYF. CDR3 DNA sequence: TGTGCCAGCAGCGCCCCCCCAGGGGTCGGAGATACGCAGTATTTT. The chain has TRBV9 and TRBJ2-3, with a tentative D call TRBD1 (6 bases). CDR3 length: 15 residues. Germline V lookup: CDR1 SGDLS, CDR2 YYNGEE. The ends were cut back, 3 bases at V and 5 bases at J, with 16 bases in the middle.

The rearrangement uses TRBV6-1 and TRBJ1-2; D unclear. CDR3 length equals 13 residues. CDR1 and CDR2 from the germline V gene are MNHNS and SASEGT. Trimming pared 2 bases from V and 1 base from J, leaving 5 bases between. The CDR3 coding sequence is TGTGCCAGCAGTGAAATGATTAACTATGGCTACACCTTC. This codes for CASSEMINYGYTF.

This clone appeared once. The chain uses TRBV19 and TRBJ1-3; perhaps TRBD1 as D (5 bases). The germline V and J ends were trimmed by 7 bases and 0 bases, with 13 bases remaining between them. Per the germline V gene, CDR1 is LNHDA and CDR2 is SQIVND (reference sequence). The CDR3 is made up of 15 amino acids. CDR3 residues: CASTPVDSSGNTIYF. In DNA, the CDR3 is TGTGCCAGTACCCCGGTTGACAGCTCTGGAAACACCATATATTTT.

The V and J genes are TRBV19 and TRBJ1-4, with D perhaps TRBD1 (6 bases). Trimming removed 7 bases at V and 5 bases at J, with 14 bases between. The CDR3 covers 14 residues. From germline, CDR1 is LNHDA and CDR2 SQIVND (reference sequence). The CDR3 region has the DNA TGTGCCAGTACGCAGGGGACCAACAATGAAAAACTGTTTTTT. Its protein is CASTQGTNNEKLFF.

CDR3 sequence reads: CAISEFPGQGSPLHF. Here the CDR3 DNA reads TGTGCCATCAGTGAGTTCCCAGGACAGGGGTCTCCCCTCCACTTT. The chain couples TRBV10-3 to TRBJ1-6; TRBD1 agrees at 9 bases. The J segment lost 13 bases and the V segment lost 1 base, leaving 8 bases of the junction unmatched. Germline-derived CDR1 and CDR2 are ENHRY and SYGVKD. This CDR3 region has 15 residues.

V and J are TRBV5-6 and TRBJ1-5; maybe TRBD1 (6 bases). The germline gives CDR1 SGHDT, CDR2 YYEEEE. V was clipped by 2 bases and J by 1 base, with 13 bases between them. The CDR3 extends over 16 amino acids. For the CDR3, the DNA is TGTGCCAGCAGCTTCTCGGGAGGACAGAGCAATCAGCCCCAGCATTTT. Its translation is CASSFSGGQSNQPQHF. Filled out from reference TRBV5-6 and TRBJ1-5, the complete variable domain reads DAGVTQSPTHLIKTRGQQVTLRCSPKSGHDTVSWYQQALGQGPQFIFQYYEEEERQRGNFPDRFSGHQFPNYSSELNVNALLLGDSALYLCASSFSGGQSNQPQHFGDGTRLSIL.

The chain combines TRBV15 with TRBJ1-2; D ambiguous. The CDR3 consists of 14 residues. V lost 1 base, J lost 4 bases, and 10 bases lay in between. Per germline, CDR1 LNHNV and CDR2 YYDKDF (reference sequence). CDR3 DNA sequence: TGTGCCACCAGCAGAGTGGGCTCTAGCTATGGCTACACCTTC. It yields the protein CATSRVGSSYGYTF.

The CDR3 protein is CASSSGVTGNTIYF. CDR3 sequence (DNA): TGTGCCAGCAGCTCCGGAGTAACTGGAAACACCATATATTTT. The chain uses TRBV9 and TRBJ1-3, with D uncertain. V lost 4 bases and J 2 bases, leaving 10 bases between the germline ends. The germline CDR1 and CDR2 sequences are SGDLS and YYNGEE. This CDR3 has 14 amino acids.

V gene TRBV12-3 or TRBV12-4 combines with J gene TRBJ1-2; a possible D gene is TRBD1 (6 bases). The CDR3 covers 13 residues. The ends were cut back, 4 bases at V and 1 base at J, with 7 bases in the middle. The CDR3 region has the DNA TGTGCCAGCAGTTGGGACAATAACTATGGCTACACCTTC. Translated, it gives CASSWDNNYGYTF.

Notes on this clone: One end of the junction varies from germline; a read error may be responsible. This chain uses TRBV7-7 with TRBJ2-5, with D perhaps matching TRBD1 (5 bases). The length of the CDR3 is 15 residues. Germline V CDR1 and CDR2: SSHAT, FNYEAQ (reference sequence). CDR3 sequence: CASSLSRAFQETQYF. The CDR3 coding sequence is TGTGCTAGCAGCTTAAGCAGGGCCTTTCAAGAGACCCAGTACTTC.

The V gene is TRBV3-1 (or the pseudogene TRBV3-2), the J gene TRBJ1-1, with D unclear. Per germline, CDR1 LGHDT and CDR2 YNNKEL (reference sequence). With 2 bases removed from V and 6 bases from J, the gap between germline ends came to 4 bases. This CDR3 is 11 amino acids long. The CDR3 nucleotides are TGTGCCAGCAGCCAAACTTCTGAAGCTTTCTTT. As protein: CASSQTSEAFF.

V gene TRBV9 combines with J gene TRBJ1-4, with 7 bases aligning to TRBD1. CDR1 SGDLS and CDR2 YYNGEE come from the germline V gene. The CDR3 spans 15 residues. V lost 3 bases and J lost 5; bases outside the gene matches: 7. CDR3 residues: CASSALGQQNEKLFF. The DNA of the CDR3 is TGTGCCAGCAGCGCCCTGGGACAGCAAAATGAAAAACTGTTTTTT.

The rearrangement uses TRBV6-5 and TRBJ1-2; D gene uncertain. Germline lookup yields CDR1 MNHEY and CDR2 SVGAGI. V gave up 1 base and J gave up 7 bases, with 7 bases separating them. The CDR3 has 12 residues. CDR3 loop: CASSYFGSGYTF. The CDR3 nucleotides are TGTGCCAGCAGTTACTTTGGTTCTGGCTACACCTTC.

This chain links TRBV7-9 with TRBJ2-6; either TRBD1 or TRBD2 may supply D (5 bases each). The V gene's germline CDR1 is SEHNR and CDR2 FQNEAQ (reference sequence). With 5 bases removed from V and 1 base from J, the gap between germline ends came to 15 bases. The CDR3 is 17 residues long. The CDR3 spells CASSPRDPRSGANVLTF. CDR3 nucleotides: TGTGCCAGCAGCCCTCGGGACCCAAGATCTGGGGCCAACGTCCTGACTTTC.

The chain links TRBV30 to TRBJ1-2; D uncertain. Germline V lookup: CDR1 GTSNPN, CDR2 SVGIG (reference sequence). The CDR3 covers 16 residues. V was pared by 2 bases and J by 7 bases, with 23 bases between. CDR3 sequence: CAWSPEEGVGRVGYTF. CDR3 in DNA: TGTGCCTGGAGTCCCGAGGAGGGTGTTGGCCGAGTTGGCTACACCTTC.

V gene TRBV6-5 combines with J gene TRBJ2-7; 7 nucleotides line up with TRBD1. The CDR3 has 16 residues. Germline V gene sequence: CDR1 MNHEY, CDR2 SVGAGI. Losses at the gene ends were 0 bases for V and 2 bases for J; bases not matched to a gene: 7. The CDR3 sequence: CASSYSKGAVAYEQYF. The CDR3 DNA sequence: TGTGCCAGCAGTTACTCGAAGGGGGCGGTGGCCTACGAGCAGTACTTC.

CDR3 sequence reads: CASSPGDGDGAGELFF. In DNA, the CDR3 is TGTGCCAGCAGCCCGGGGGACGGTGACGGCGCCGGGGAGCTGTTTTTT. The V call is TRBV4-2, the J call TRBJ2-2; D is perhaps TRBD2 (6 bases). Per the germline V gene, CDR1 is LGHNA and CDR2 is YNFKEQ. With 4 bases removed from V and 6 bases from J, the gap between germline ends came to 18 bases. The CDR3 is made up of 16 amino acids.

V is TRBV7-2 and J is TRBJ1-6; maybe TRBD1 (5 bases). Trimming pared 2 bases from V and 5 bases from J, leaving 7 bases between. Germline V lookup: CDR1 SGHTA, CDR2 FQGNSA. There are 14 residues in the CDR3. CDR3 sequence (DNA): TGTGCCAGCAGCTTACAGGGCCATAATTCACCCCTCCACTTT. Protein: CASSLQGHNSPLHF.